This T cell receptor beta chain appears in the sequencing data of a study of shared clonotypes between healthy human individuals. Germline V gives CDR1 MDHEN, CDR2 SYDVKM. This CDR3 is 16 amino acids long. This clone has a handful of counts. A junction end diverges from the germline sequence, so it may reflect a read error. Repertoires were generated with immunoSEQ multiplex PCR, while TCRdb's copy carries only in-frame clones and drops some. The sample yields over 850,000 clones, about four fifths seen once. The rearrangement links TRBV28 to TRBJ2-5, with a possible D match to TRBD2 (5 bases). This receptor was obtained from a man between 18 and 29 years old in good health. Some clones in this sample may be carry-over from other donors' samples. The specimen was memory CD4+ T cells from PBMCs. The subset: CD45RA-negative fraction. The CDR3 is CASSPRLGVNQETQYF. The CDR3 nucleotides are TGTGCCAGCAGTCCTCGTCTGGGAGTTAACCAGGAGACCCAGTACTTC.